Below are 4 T cell receptor beta chains sequenced from a single sample in a study of shared clonotypes between healthy human individuals. The repertoire was sequenced with immunoSEQ multiplex PCR; TCRdb's copy has only in-frame clones and lacks some. The sample has about 510,000 clones; 96% are singletons. Sequencing used naive CD4+ T cells sorted from blood. Subset described: CD45RA+ positively selected. These receptors were collected from a woman aged 25 to 45 in good health.

The chain couples TRBV19 to TRBJ2-7; weak D call: TRBD2 (6 bases). This CDR3 region has 15 residues. The V and J ends lost 11 bases and 2 bases respectively, with 22 bases between them. Per the germline V gene, CDR1 is LNHDA and CDR2 is SQIVND (reference sequence). The CDR3 DNA follows: TGTGCCTCACGGGGGTGGGATCGGCTAACCTACGAGCAGTACTTC. As protein: CASRGWDRLTYEQYF.

V is TRBV28 and J is TRBJ2-1, with D maybe TRBD2 (6 bases). Trimming removed 5 bases at V and 2 bases at J, with 13 bases between. The CDR3 is 15 residues long. The germline CDR1 and CDR2 sequences are MDHEN and SYDVKM. CDR3 nucleotides: TGTGCCAGCAGTCCCGCGGGGCCTACCTACAATGAGCAGTTCTTC. It is translated as CASSPAGPTYNEQFF.

In its sample, this clone was seen once. This sequence joins TRBV2 and TRBJ2-5; TRBD2 is a possible D gene (5 bases). Trimming took off 6 bases at V and 5 bases at J, with 16 bases between the two ends. The CDR3 length is 14 residues. CDR1 is SNHLY and CDR2 is FYNNEI in the germline V gene. The CDR3 DNA reads TGTGCCAGCAGCTTCAGGAAAACGGGGGAGACCCAGTACTTC. As protein: CASSFRKTGETQYF.

The rearrangement links TRBV9 to TRBJ2-6; D may be TRBD1 or TRBD2 (5 bases each). This CDR3 spans 16 amino acids. CDR1 is SGDLS and CDR2 is YYNGEE in the germline V gene. The germline V and J ends were trimmed by 10 bases and 4 bases, with 21 bases remaining between them. The CDR3: CASSPGPRQGANVLTF. The CDR3 DNA reads TGTGCCTCGTCTCCGGGACCCCGACAGGGGGCCAACGTCCTGACTTTC.